A selection of T cell receptor beta chains follows, all from one sample in a study of blood T cell repertoires in COVID-19. The data were produced by immunoSEQ multiplex PCR, yet TCRdb's version contains in-frame clones alone and is incomplete. The sample has about 250,000 clones, 88% seen once; the top ten hold about 3%. The source material was PBMCs or T cells enriched from blood (not recorded which). The origin of the receptors is a woman aged 50 to 60 who had recovered from COVID-19. CDR3s include the opening cysteine and the closing phenylalanine or tryptophan. Each record gives: clone size, V gene, J gene, D gene, CDR3 DNA, CDR3 protein. D genes are given only for firm matches. Part of the rows lack a size; the others show once, few, many or a class for expanded clones.

.	TRBV5-1	TRBJ1-2	.	TGCGCCAGCAGCCCGCGGGATCGGGGGAGTGGTAACTATGGCTACACCTTC	CASSPRDRGSGNYGYTF
few	TRBV3-1/TRBV3-2	TRBJ1-1	TRBD1	TGTGCCAGCAGCCCCGGGACGGGTCTTTATACGACAGGGGCGAGCACTGAAGCTTTCTTT	CASSPGTGLYTTGASTEAFF
.	TRBV7-9	TRBJ1-4	.	TGTGCCAGCAGCTTGGGGAGCTCAGGGGATGAAAAACTGTTTTTT	CASSLGSSGDEKLFF
.	TRBV25-1	TRBJ1-1	.	TGTGCCAGCAGTAGAGGACTTGAAGCTTTCTTT	CASSRGLEAFF
.	TRBV14	TRBJ2-1	TRBD2	TGTGCCAGCAGCCAAGATAGGACTAGCGTGTACAATGAGCAGTTCTTC	CASSQDRTSVYNEQFF
.	TRBV5-1	TRBJ2-5	TRBD2	TGCGCCAGCAGCTACGGACTAGCGGAAGCCCCCCGGGGGGAGACCCAGTACTTC	CASSYGLAEAPRGETQYF
once	TRBV3-1/TRBV3-2	TRBJ2-1	.	TGTGCCAGCAGCCAAGGGGCGGGGCTCTACAATGAGCAGTTCTTC	CASSQGAGLYNEQFF
once	TRBV2	TRBJ1-6	TRBD1	TGTGCCAGCAGTGAAGGACAGGGACTTTCACCCCTCCACTTT	CASSEGQGLSPLHF
few	TRBV19	TRBJ2-4	.	TGTGCCAGTAGTACACGGGAGAGCAACATTCAGTACTTC	CASSTRESNIQYF
.	TRBV19	TRBJ1-2	.	TGTGCCAGTACTAGAGCGTCGACAGGAATCATGGATGGCTACACCTTC	CASTRASTGIMDGYTF
.	TRBV14	TRBJ2-1	.	TGTGCCAGCAGCCCTATAACAGGGTGGTCCTACAATGAGCAGTTCTTC	CASSPITGWSYNEQFF
.	TRBV18	TRBJ2-7	.	TGTGCCAGCTCATCAGGGACAAACGAGCAGTACTTC	CASSSGTNEQYF
.	TRBV7-9	TRBJ1-4	.	TGTGCCAGCAGCTCGGACAGTAGTAAAGCTAATGAAAAACTGTTTTTT	CASSSDSSKANEKLFF
few	TRBV6-4	TRBJ2-1	TRBD1	TGTGCCAGCAGTGACCCCAAGGGACAGGGGACCTACAATGAGCAGTTCTTC	CASSDPKGQGTYNEQFF
.	TRBV5-6	TRBJ2-7	.	TGTGCCAGCAGCCTTATAGACAGCTACGAGCAGTACTTC	CASSLIDSYEQYF
.	TRBV9	TRBJ2-3	TRBD2	TGTGCCAGCAGCCCCAGAACTAGCGGGAGCACAGATACGCAGTATTTT	CASSPRTSGSTDTQYF
.	TRBV5-5	TRBJ1-2	.	TGTGCCAGCAGCTTGGGGGGAGGGTATGGCTACACCTTC	CASSLGGGYGYTF
.	TRBV18	TRBJ1-1	.	TGTGCCAGCTCAGAACAGGAGCTTACTGAAGCTTTCTTT	CASSEQELTEAFF
once	TRBV29-1	TRBJ2-7	.	TGCAGCGTTGAAGAACAGGGCTACGAGCAGTACTTC	CSVEEQGYEQYF
.	TRBV9	TRBJ2-3	.	TGTGCCAGCAGCAGCACAGTGGTTGTAGATACGCAGTATTTT	CASSSTVVVDTQYF
.	TRBV5-1	TRBJ1-1	TRBD1	TGCGCCAGCAGCTTGGCCGCAGGGGGGAACACTGAAGCTTTCTTT	CASSLAAGGNTEAFF
once	TRBV3-1/TRBV3-2	TRBJ2-2	.	TGTGCCAGCAGCCGGTCGCTCGGGAACACCGGGGAGCTGTTTTTT	CASSRSLGNTGELFF
.	TRBV2	TRBJ1-2	.	TGTGCCAGCAGGGAGTCAGGGCACGGCTACACCTTC	CASRESGHGYTF
.	TRBV5-8	TRBJ2-1	TRBD1	TGTGCCAGCAGCTTGGGCAAGGTAGCGACAGGGGGTGAGCAGTTCTTC	CASSLGKVATGGEQFF
few	TRBV4-3	TRBJ2-7	.	TGCGCCAGCAGCCAAGAGAGGCTGGCCTACGAGCAGTACTTC	CASSQERLAYEQYF
.	TRBV11-2	TRBJ1-5	TRBD1	TGTGCCAGCAGCCGGACAGGGGGTGGTCTTTGGCCCCAGCATTTT	CASSRTGGGLWPQHF
.	TRBV3-1/TRBV3-2	TRBJ2-7	TRBD1	TGTGCCAGCAGCCAGTATGGACAGGGGGCTTCCGAGCAGTACTTC	CASSQYGQGASEQYF